The rows below give T cell receptor beta chains drawn from one sample of a study of blood T cell repertoires in COVID-19. This table comes from immunoSEQ multiplex PCR, and its TCRdb copy is limited to in-frame clones, with some not included. The sample holds hundreds of thousands of clones; 75% to 90% are singletons and the top ten take 8.3%. Sequencing input: PBMCs or T cells enriched from blood (not recorded which). These receptors came from an older woman who had recovered from COVID-19. Both conserved end residues are part of each CDR3.

>TRBJ2-2|TRBV5-5
CASSWQGADTGELFF
>TRBJ1-3|TRBV21-1
CAITRDRAVSGNTIYF
>TRBJ1-1|TRBV5-1
CASSLAGLENTEAFF
>TRBJ2-7|TRBV3-1/TRBV3-2
CASSQQDNYEQYF
>TRBJ2-1|TRBV10-3
CAVQPGNKGDEQFF
>TRBJ1-2|TRBV10-3
CAISGGTGGRGYTF
>TRBJ2-1|TRBV3-1/TRBV3-2
CASSQSGGTTYNEQFF
>TRBJ2-1|TRBV7-8
CASSFIWTGNNEQFF
>TRBJ1-5|TRBV10-2
CASSPQGTQPQHF
>TRBJ1-5|TRBV19
CASSSPSGYNQPQHF
>TRBJ1-6|TRBV9
CASSETGQSSYNSPLHF
>TRBJ2-3|TRBV4-2
CASSQDGSGGARTQYF
>TRBJ1-3|TRBV14
CASSHRGVGGGNTIYF
>TRBJ2-3|TRBV27
CASSRRGGSSTDTQYF
>TRBJ2-1|TRBV24-1
CATTDTPYNEQFF
>TRBJ2-1|TRBV14
CASSQDYGGSGQFF
>TRBJ2-3|TRBV24-1
CATSDPKQGTGGTQYF
>TRBJ1-2|TRBV18
CASSPQDSGYTF
>TRBJ2-5|TRBV19
CASSTVRQETQYF
>TRBJ2-7|TRBV2
CASSFGQGGYEQYF
>TRBJ1-2|TRBV27
CASSLSTGNWYGYTF
>TRBJ1-5|TRBV5-5
CASSPRRPQHF
>TRBJ1-2|TRBV6-5
CASSYGNGQGRGYTF
>TRBJ1-1|TRBV29-1
CSVVTGSGNTEAFF
>TRBJ2-6|TRBV24-1
CATSEPGQGAGANVLTF
>TRBJ2-1|TRBV25-1
CASSGFSGAPLEQFF
>TRBJ1-2|TRBV3-1/TRBV3-2
CASSQSGGSPGGYTF